These T cell receptor beta chains were read from a single sample in a study of CD8 T cells in ankylosing spondylitis. Each CDR3 protein is one row after TCRdb ran MiXCR on the 5' RACE reads. The sample gives roughly 120,000 distinct CDR3 sequences, about 13% of which show up once; under 3% is in the top ten. The sequenced material came from blood, either unsorted or a sorted T cell fraction (not recorded which). Receptors originate from a female donor with ankylosing spondylitis or in good health (not recorded which). Both conserved end residues are part of each CDR3. Each record gives: D gene, V gene, clone size, J gene, CDR3 protein, CDR3 DNA. A D gene is named only where the DNA matches it firmly. Clone size is given for some rows only: seen once, a few or many times, or a class if the clone is expanded.

D: NA
V: TRBV20-1
size: many
J: TRBJ2-7
CDR3: CSARDWGGAGYEQYF
DNA: TGCAGTGCTAGAGATTGGGGGGGCGCCGGTTACGAGCAGTACTTC

D: NA
V: TRBV27
size: NA
J: TRBJ1-6
CDR3: CASQAAGYNSPLHF
DNA: TGTGCCAGTCAAGCGGCAGGGTATAATTCACCCCTCCACTTT

D: NA
V: TRBV29-1
size: NA
J: TRBJ2-1
CDR3: CSVGLVTSYNEQFF
DNA: TGCAGCGTTGGACTGGTCACCTCCTACAATGAGCAGTTCTTC

D: TRBD2
V: TRBV20-1
size: NA
J: TRBJ2-3
CDR3: CSASPRRGGHSDTQYF
DNA: TGCAGTGCTAGCCCCCGACGGGGGGGCCACTCAGATACGCAGTATTTT

D: TRBD1
V: TRBV27
size: few
J: TRBJ1-2
CDR3: CASSYRGPNYGYTF
DNA: TGTGCCAGCAGCTACAGGGGTCCTAACTATGGCTACACCTTC

D: TRBD1
V: TRBV18
size: few
J: TRBJ2-2
CDR3: CASSPRTRGRTGIAPGELFF
DNA: TGTGCCAGCTCACCCCGGACGAGGGGGCGTACTGGAATTGCCCCCGGGGAGCTGTTTTTT

D: TRBD1
V: TRBV20-1
size: many
J: TRBJ2-7
CDR3: CSAREAYRGYEQYF
DNA: TGCAGTGCTAGAGAAGCTTACAGGGGCTACGAGCAGTACTTC

D: NA
V: TRBV20-1
size: many
J: TRBJ2-3
CDR3: CSAHSGTTPTDTQYF
DNA: TGCAGTGCTCATAGCGGAACCACCCCAACAGATACGCAGTATTTT

D: NA
V: TRBV28
size: many
J: TRBJ1-2
CDR3: CASSRRDTRYGYTF
DNA: TGTGCCAGCAGCCGGCGGGACACTAGATATGGCTACACCTTC

D: NA
V: TRBV12-3/TRBV12-4
size: many
J: TRBJ2-2
CDR3: CASSLDGQGAAGELFF
DNA: TGTGCCAGCAGTTTAGACGGGCAGGGTGCGGCCGGGGAGCTGTTTTTT

D: NA
V: TRBV6-2/TRBV6-3
size: NA
J: TRBJ2-2
CDR3: CASSPAQYRARELFF
DNA: TGTGCCAGCAGTCCCGCCCAATACAGGGCTCGAGAGCTGTTTTTT

D: TRBD2
V: TRBV10-3
size: few
J: TRBJ2-2
CDR3: CATGRFGGDFTGELFF
DNA: TGTGCCACCGGGAGGTTCGGGGGGGACTTCACCGGGGAGCTGTTTTTT

D: NA
V: TRBV29-1
size: few
J: TRBJ2-7
CDR3: CSVTSFYEQYF
DNA: TGCAGCGTAACGAGTTTTTACGAGCAGTACTTC

D: TRBD1
V: TRBV20-1
size: many
J: TRBJ1-1
CDR3: CSATGTGGNPNTEAFF
DNA: TGCAGTGCTACCGGGACAGGAGGGAACCCGAACACTGAAGCTTTCTTT

D: TRBD2
V: TRBV7-2
size: few
J: TRBJ2-3
CDR3: CASSGGLVVTDTQYF
DNA: TGTGCCAGCAGCGGGGGACTAGTCGTCACAGATACGCAGTATTTT

D: NA
V: TRBV20-1
size: NA
J: TRBJ2-5
CDR3: CSAPVPGWEQETQYF
DNA: TGCAGTGCTCCGGTGCCTGGATGGGAACAAGAGACCCAGTACTTC

D: NA
V: TRBV29-1
size: many
J: TRBJ2-3
CDR3: CSVEDLRRGRDTQYF
DNA: TGCAGCGTTGAAGACCTCAGACGGGGTAGAGATACGCAGTATTTT

D: NA
V: TRBV20-1
size: many
J: TRBJ2-4
CDR3: CSAALPSGKNIQYF
DNA: TGCAGTGCTGCCCTCCCTAGTGGCAAAAACATTCAGTACTTC

D: TRBD2
V: TRBV5-4
size: many
J: TRBJ2-1
CDR3: CASSLGSQRGGNEQFF
DNA: TGTGCCAGCAGCTTGGGATCCCAGCGGGGGGGCAATGAGCAGTTCTTC

D: NA
V: TRBV12-3/TRBV12-4
size: many
J: TRBJ1-1
CDR3: CASSLPRENTEAFF
DNA: TGTGCCAGCAGCCTACCTCGGGAGAACACTGAAGCTTTCTTT

D: NA
V: TRBV29-1
size: many
J: TRBJ1-2
CDR3: CSVDFSYGYTF
DNA: TGCAGCGTTGACTTTTCCTATGGCTACACCTTC

D: TRBD1
V: TRBV5-1
size: few
J: TRBJ2-2
CDR3: CASSPQDRGRTNTGELFF
DNA: TGCGCCAGCAGCCCCCAGGACAGGGGAAGGACGAACACCGGGGAGCTGTTTTTT

D: NA
V: TRBV5-1
size: many
J: TRBJ1-1
CDR3: CASSFRGSNTEAFF
DNA: TGCGCCAGCAGCTTTAGGGGATCGAACACTGAAGCTTTCTTT

D: NA
V: TRBV20-1
size: few
J: TRBJ2-1
CDR3: CSAPGHQINEQFF
DNA: TGCAGTGCCCCTGGACATCAAATCAATGAGCAGTTCTTC

D: NA
V: TRBV20-1
size: many
J: TRBJ2-4
CDR3: CSARVPAGSAKNIQYF
DNA: TGCAGTGCTAGAGTTCCCGCGGGCAGTGCCAAAAACATTCAGTACTTC

D: TRBD2
V: TRBV20-1
size: NA
J: TRBJ2-1
CDR3: CSAEKRGLSYNEQFF
DNA: TGCAGTGCCGAAAAGCGGGGGTTATCCTACAATGAGCAGTTCTTC

D: NA
V: TRBV10-2
size: many
J: TRBJ1-5
CDR3: CASSQGLGQPQHF
DNA: TGCGCCAGCAGCCAGGGTCTCGGTCAGCCCCAGCATTTT

D: NA
V: TRBV11-2
size: many
J: TRBJ2-5
CDR3: CASSFGAGGKETQYF
DNA: TGTGCCAGCAGCTTTGGAGCTGGCGGGAAAGAGACCCAGTACTTC

D: TRBD1
V: TRBV20-1
size: many
J: TRBJ2-7
CDR3: CSASGDRGPYEQYF
DNA: TGCAGTGCTAGTGGGGACAGGGGTCCCTACGAGCAGTACTTC

D: TRBD2
V: TRBV12-3/TRBV12-4
size: NA
J: TRBJ2-2
CDR3: CASSLRGVVGLFF
DNA: TGTGCCAGCAGTTTACGGGGGGTTGTCGGGCTGTTTTTT

D: NA
V: TRBV7-9
size: NA
J: TRBJ2-4
CDR3: CASSSTGPAKNIQYF
DNA: TGTGCCAGCAGCTCAACAGGGCCAGCCAAAAACATTCAGTACTTC

D: TRBD1
V: TRBV7-8
size: few
J: TRBJ2-7
CDR3: CASSLTRDRPYEQYF
DNA: TGTGCCAGCAGCTTAACCCGGGACAGACCCTACGAGCAGTACTTC

D: TRBD1
V: TRBV12-3/TRBV12-4
size: many
J: TRBJ2-7
CDR3: CASRRTGGSSYEQYF
DNA: TGTGCCAGCAGACGGACAGGGGGCTCTAGCTACGAGCAGTACTTC

D: TRBD1
V: TRBV7-6
size: few
J: TRBJ1-3
CDR3: CASSRDRGAGNTIYF
DNA: TGTGCCAGCAGCCGAGACAGGGGGGCTGGAAACACCATATATTTT

D: TRBD1
V: TRBV6-2/TRBV6-3
size: NA
J: TRBJ2-7
CDR3: CASRKDVGTVYEQYF
DNA: TGTGCCAGCAGGAAGGACGTCGGGACAGTCTACGAGCAGTACTTC

D: NA
V: TRBV18
size: few
J: TRBJ2-7
CDR3: CASSPPSSPGDEQYF
DNA: TGTGCCAGCTCACCGCCGAGCAGCCCGGGTGACGAGCAGTACTTC

D: NA
V: TRBV7-2
size: few
J: TRBJ1-5
CDR3: CASSLAQGNQPQHF
DNA: TGTGCCAGCAGCTTAGCGCAGGGTAATCAGCCCCAGCATTTT

D: NA
V: TRBV12-3/TRBV12-4
size: many
J: TRBJ2-3
CDR3: CASSLRVSTDTQYF
DNA: TGTGCCAGCAGTTTGAGGGTTTCGACAGATACGCAGTATTTT

D: TRBD2
V: TRBV11-2
size: NA
J: TRBJ2-2
CDR3: CASSSLYSGGTNTGELFF
DNA: TGTGCCAGCAGCTCCCTTTATAGCGGGGGCACGAACACCGGGGAGCTGTTTTTT

D: NA
V: TRBV3-1
size: NA
J: TRBJ2-7
CDR3: CASSQDVDEQYF
DNA: TGTGCCAGCAGCCAAGATGTCGACGAGCAGTACTTC

D: NA
V: TRBV6-1
size: many
J: TRBJ2-7
CDR3: CASRQGGPTEQYF
DNA: TGTGCCAGCAGACAGGGGGGGCCGACCGAGCAGTACTTC

D: TRBD1
V: TRBV20-1
size: many
J: TRBJ2-1
CDR3: CSARDLGQGGYNEQFF
DNA: TGCAGTGCTAGAGATTTGGGACAGGGAGGTTACAATGAGCAGTTCTTC

D: NA
V: TRBV12-3/TRBV12-4
size: many
J: TRBJ1-3
CDR3: CASSTDSLRTIYF
DNA: TGTGCCAGCAGCACGGACAGTCTGCGCACCATATATTTT

D: TRBD1
V: TRBV20-1
size: NA
J: TRBJ1-1
CDR3: CSPSWTGENTEAFF
DNA: TGCAGTCCGTCTTGGACAGGGGAGAACACTGAAGCTTTCTTT

D: NA
V: TRBV12-3/TRBV12-4
size: NA
J: TRBJ2-3
CDR3: CASGPGAASTDTQYF
DNA: TGTGCCAGCGGCCCCGGGGCAGCAAGCACAGATACGCAGTATTTT

D: NA
V: TRBV7-2
size: NA
J: TRBJ1-5
CDR3: CASSPDGRRNQPQHF
DNA: TGTGCCAGCAGCCCCGATGGAAGACGCAATCAGCCCCAGCATTTT

D: NA
V: TRBV7-7
size: NA
J: TRBJ2-7
CDR3: CASSSSHSYEQYF
DNA: TGTGCTAGCAGCAGTTCTCACTCCTACGAGCAGTACTTC

D: NA
V: TRBV19
size: few
J: TRBJ2-2
CDR3: CASSHRGRANTGELFF
DNA: TGTGCCAGTAGTCACAGGGGGAGGGCGAACACCGGGGAGCTGTTTTTT

D: NA
V: TRBV12-3/TRBV12-4
size: few
J: TRBJ2-3
CDR3: CASTRTPRTGTDTQYF
DNA: TGTGCCAGCACCCGAACCCCCCGGACAGGCACAGATACGCAGTATTTT

D: NA
V: TRBV7-2
size: NA
J: TRBJ1-6
CDR3: CASSLEVGRVDSPLHF
DNA: TGTGCCAGCAGCTTAGAGGTCGGCAGGGTCGATTCACCCCTCCACTTT

D: NA
V: TRBV20-1
size: many
J: TRBJ1-1
CDR3: CSAKTGKNTEAFF
DNA: TGCAGTGCGAAGACAGGAAAGAACACTGAAGCTTTCTTT

D: NA
V: TRBV28
size: NA
J: TRBJ2-7
CDR3: CASTDSSSYEQYF
DNA: TGTGCCAGCACCGACTCGAGCTCCTACGAGCAGTACTTC

D: NA
V: TRBV12-3/TRBV12-4
size: few
J: TRBJ2-3
CDR3: CASSLWGATQYF
DNA: TGTGCCAGCAGTTTGTGGGGGGCTACGCAGTATTTT

D: TRBD1
V: TRBV29-1
size: few
J: TRBJ1-1
CDR3: CSVGQGANTEAFF
DNA: TGCAGCGTGGGACAGGGGGCGAACACTGAAGCTTTCTTT

D: TRBD1
V: TRBV12-3/TRBV12-4
size: many
J: TRBJ2-1
CDR3: CASSLAGGFRDEQFF
DNA: TGTGCCAGCAGTTTAGCAGGGGGCTTTAGGGATGAGCAGTTCTTC

D: TRBD2
V: TRBV7-8
size: NA
J: TRBJ2-1
CDR3: CASSSYRLAGVKGEQFF
DNA: TGTGCCAGCAGCTCCTATCGACTAGCGGGAGTGAAGGGTGAGCAGTTCTTC

D: NA
V: TRBV7-8
size: few
J: TRBJ2-3
CDR3: CASSDSTDTQYF
DNA: TGTGCCAGCAGCGACAGCACAGATACGCAGTATTTT

D: TRBD1
V: TRBV20-1
size: many
J: TRBJ1-5
CDR3: CSAGGQTNQPQHF
DNA: TGCAGCGCAGGGGGTCAGACCAATCAGCCCCAGCATTTT

D: TRBD1
V: TRBV12-3/TRBV12-4
size: many
J: TRBJ1-1
CDR3: CASSSTDRTNTEAFF
DNA: TGTGCCAGCAGTTCTACGGACAGGACGAACACTGAAGCTTTCTTT